The 30 T cell receptor beta chains below come from one sample, sequenced in a study of beta chain features in type 1 diabetes. General observations from the study: Shortening of TCRB CDR3s, moderate but significant, appeared in all four CD4+ subsets of Type 1 diabetes patients.

The investigators reverse transcribed all of the isolated RNA, so they sequenced expressed TCRB transcripts. TCRdb's table, derived via immunoSEQ multiplex PCR, lists solely in-frame clones and lacks some. The table records approximately 140,000 clones, 7.5% to 9.5% of them present only once. No antigen has been assigned to these receptors. Material: central memory CD4+ T cells from blood. The receptors were sampled from a man in his thirties or forties with type 1 diabetes.

The CDR3 here is CATSGSSYNSPLHF. DNA of the CDR3: TGTGCCACCAGCGGGAGCTCCTATAATTCACCCCTCCACTTT. The chain combines TRBV15 with TRBJ1-6, with D unclear. Trimming cost V 5 bases and J 0 bases, with 5 bases left between them. Germline-derived CDR1 and CDR2 are LNHNV and YYDKDF (reference sequence). CDR3 length equals 14 residues.

The V call is TRBV15, the J call TRBJ2-7; TRBD1 agrees at 8 bases. This CDR3 contains 17 residues. V gave up 0 bases and J gave up 0 bases; unmatched junction bases: 7. From germline, CDR1 is LNHNV and CDR2 YYDKDF (reference sequence). The CDR3 is CATSREGAGGSSYEQYF. The CDR3 DNA reads TGTGCCACCAGCAGAGAGGGGGCAGGGGGCAGCTCCTACGAGCAGTACTTC. Variable domain in full (rest from reference TRBV15 and TRBJ2-7): DAMVIQNPRYQVTQFGKPVTLSCSQTLNHNVMYWYQQKSSQAPKLLFHYYDKDFNNEADTPDNFQSRRPNTSFCFLDIRSPGLGDTAMYLCATSREGAGGSSYEQYFGPGTRLTVT.

The chain combines TRBV5-4 with TRBJ2-3; TRBD1 is a possible D gene (5 bases). Trimming pared 0 bases from V and 5 bases from J, leaving 13 bases between. CDR3 length equals 15 residues. CDR1 is SGHNT and CDR2 is YYREEE in the germline V gene (reference sequence). CDR3 sequence: CASSLDIGAKDTQYF. The CDR3 DNA reads TGTGCCAGCAGCTTGGATATAGGGGCTAAAGATACGCAGTATTTT.

This clone turned up a few times. One junction end does not reproduce the germline sequence, and a read error may be involved. The V call is TRBV12-5, the J call TRBJ1-4; D may be TRBD1 (6 bases). In germline, CDR1 is LGHNT, CDR2 FRNRAP. This CDR3 is 15 amino acids long. CDR3 coding DNA: TGCGCAACCAATAAAGGGGGTTCCCTCAGTGAAAAACTGTTTTTT. Its translation: CATNKGGSLSEKLFF.

The genes are TRBV27 and TRBJ1-1; 8 nucleotides align to TRBD1. Germline-derived CDR1 and CDR2 are MNHEY and SMNVEV (reference sequence). Trimming cost V 6 bases and J 4 bases; bases outside gene matches: 4. The length of the CDR3 is 13 residues. In DNA, the CDR3 is TGTGCCAGCAGCACACAGGGGGGCACTGAAGCTTTCTTT. Encoded protein: CASSTQGGTEAFF.

The CDR3 sequence: CASLNLDSEAFF. The CDR3 DNA is TGTGCCAGCCTAAACCTAGACAGTGAAGCTTTCTTT. The chain uses TRBV6-6 and TRBJ1-1; D perhaps matches TRBD1 (5 bases). The germline gives CDR1 MNHNY, CDR2 SVGAGI (reference sequence). With 8 bases removed from V and 7 bases from J, the gap between germline ends came to 14 bases. The CDR3 runs 12 residues.

This CDR3 is CASRGGQEGQQYF. The CDR3 region has the DNA TGTGCCAGCAGGGGAGGACAGGAGGGACAGCAGTACTTC. The V and J genes are TRBV2 and TRBJ2-7; D is perhaps TRBD1 (7 bases). The CDR3 covers 13 residues. V was pared by 6 bases and J by 8 bases, with 17 bases between. The germline V gene has CDR1 SNHLY and CDR2 FYNNEI.

This clone was counted between two and nine times. This sequence joins TRBV7-2 and TRBJ2-7; maybe TRBD1 (6 bases). The CDR3 is 14 amino acids. Germline loops: CDR1 SGHTA, CDR2 FQGNSA. Trimming left V 5 bases short and J 1 base short, with 12 bases between. The CDR3 sequence is CASSRDRMSYEQYF. The CDR3 bases are TGTGCCAGCAGCCGAGACAGGATGTCCTACGAGCAGTACTTC.

This clone was picked up a small number of times. One junction end disagrees with the germline gene, perhaps due to a read error. The CDR3 nucleotides read TGCGCCACCAGCCGGGACAACGATTTAGAGGGCTACACCTTC. This gives the protein CATSRDNDLEGYTF. The chain uses TRBV5-1 and TRBJ1-2, with D perhaps TRBD1 (6 bases). The germline CDR1 and CDR2 sequences are SGHRS and YFSETQ. The CDR3 spans 14 residues.

This clone was recorded a few times. The chain combines TRBV4-3 with TRBJ2-3; no reliable D call. V dropped 0 bases and J dropped 2 bases, with 3 bases sitting between them. This CDR3 has 13 amino acids. CDR1 and CDR2 (germline): LGHNA, YSLEER. The CDR3: CASSQDHTDTQYF. As DNA, the CDR3 is TGCGCCAGCAGCCAAGACCACACAGATACGCAGTATTTT.

The genes are TRBV19 and TRBJ2-2; D remains ambiguous. The CDR3 has 12 residues. Germline CDR1 LNHDA, CDR2 SQIVND (reference sequence). V shed 3 bases and J shed 7 bases, with 6 bases lying between them. The CDR3 DNA follows: TGTGCCAGTAGTATTCTAGACGGGGAGCTGTTTTTT. Translated, it gives CASSILDGELFF. Using reference TRBV19 and TRBJ2-2 for the parts outside the CDR3, the full variable domain is DGGITQSPKYLFRKEGQNVTLSCEQNLNHDAMYWYRQDPGQGLRLIYYSQIVNDFQKGDIAEGYSVSREKKESFPLTVTSAQKNPTAFYLCASSILDGELFFGEGSRLTVL.

Comments on this clone: Other DNA sequences within the sample encode an identical CDR3. The genes are TRBV6-5 and TRBJ1-6; 9 bases agree with TRBD1. CDR3 size: 15 residues. CDR1 is MNHEY, CDR2 SVGAGI, per germline. The V gene end was trimmed by 6 bases and the J gene end by 10 bases; junction bases not matched to a gene: 10. Here the CDR3 DNA reads TGTGCCAGCAGCTATTCCCGGACAGGGGACTCACCCCTCCACTTT. It encodes CASSYSRTGDSPLHF.

This clone was detected only a few times. The genes are TRBV6-1 and TRBJ1-1; D is ambiguous. The germline CDR1 and CDR2 sequences are MNHNS and SASEGT. The CDR3 length is 15 residues. Trimming stripped 2 bases from V and 1 base from J, with 11 bases between. CDR3 sequence (DNA): TGTGCCAGCAGTGAACTTGGAGGCAGGAACACTGAAGCTTTCTTT. Translating it yields CASSELGGRNTEAFF.

There are a few counts of this clone. The rearrangement joins TRBV29-1 to TRBJ2-3; possible D gene TRBD1, 5 bases. Germline CDR1 is SQVTM and CDR2 is ANQGSEA. This CDR3 is 14 amino acids long. Trimming removed 4 bases at V and 4 bases at J, with 15 bases between. CDR3 sequence: CSVAGKQGSDTQYF. In DNA form, the CDR3 reads TGCAGCGTTGCAGGGAAACAAGGGTCAGATACGCAGTATTTT.

The chain carries TRBV28 and TRBJ1-3; no definite D call. V lost 3 bases, J lost 0 bases, and 9 bases lay in between. The CDR3 sequence is 15 residues long. From germline, CDR1 is MDHEN and CDR2 SYDVKM. CDR3 residues: CASSFEPRSGNTIYF. CDR3 nucleotides: TGTGCCAGCAGTTTCGAGCCCCGCTCTGGAAACACCATATATTTT.

The chain employs TRBV28 and TRBJ2-1, with D tentatively TRBD2 (5 bases). Trimming took 6 bases from V and 5 from J, leaving 8 bases between them. This CDR3 is built from 12 residues. Germline V lookup: CDR1 MDHEN, CDR2 SYDVKM. The CDR3, as DNA: TGTGCCAGCAGACCCGGGGACAATGAGCAGTTCTTC. This codes for CASRPGDNEQFF.

The V and J genes are TRBV28 and TRBJ1-5; tentatively, D is TRBD1 (6 bases). Per germline, CDR1 MDHEN and CDR2 SYDVKM. The CDR3 loop spans 14 amino acids. V was clipped by 6 bases and J by 7 bases, with 16 bases between them. The CDR3 here is CASRTGGRIQPQHF. The CDR3 DNA reads TGTGCCAGCAGGACAGGAGGCAGGATACAGCCCCAGCATTTT. The variable domain in full, with the rest retrieved from reference TRBV28 and TRBJ1-5, is DVKVTQSSRYLVKRTGEKVFLECVQDMDHENMFWYRQDPGLGLRLIYFSYDVKMKEKGDIPEGYSVSREKKERFSLILESASTNQTSMYLCASRTGGRIQPQHFGDGTRLSIL.

This clone was observed a handful of times. The V call is TRBV11-2, the J call TRBJ2-3; the match to TRBD1 covers 9 bases. The germline V gene has CDR1 SGHAT and CDR2 FQNNGV. The CDR3 consists of 16 residues. V was pared by 5 bases and J by 3 bases, with 9 bases of the junction left unmatched. The CDR3 bases are TGTGCCAGCAGCCTCCACAGGGGGCCTGAGACAGATACGCAGTATTTT. Protein: CASSLHRGPETDTQYF.

This clone was found a few times. This chain joins TRBV7-9 and TRBJ2-7; D call uncertain. V was trimmed by 4 bases and J by 3 bases, leaving 4 bases between them. The CDR3 totals 11 residues. The germline CDR1 and CDR2 sequences are SEHNR and FQNEAQ (reference sequence). CDR3 DNA sequence: TGTGCCAGCAGCTCGTTCTACGAGCAGTACTTC. Translation: CASSSFYEQYF.

The J gene is TRBJ2-7, the V gene TRBV19; 11 positions match TRBD1. Germline values: CDR1 LNHDA, CDR2 SQIVND (reference sequence). This CDR3 comprises 13 residues. With V trimmed by 5 bases and J by 7 bases, 4 bases remained unmatched. CDR3 sequence: CASSPGQGEEQYF. The CDR3, as DNA: TGTGCCAGTAGTCCGGGACAGGGGGAAGAGCAGTACTTC.

The gene calls are TRBV5-1 and TRBJ2-1, with D unclear. The CDR3 is made up of 13 amino acids. Looked up from germline, CDR1 is SGHRS and CDR2 is YFSETQ. V lost 0 bases to trimming and J lost 9 bases, with 10 bases between them. CDR3: CASSLDSIGEQFF. DNA of the CDR3: TGCGCCAGCAGCTTGGACAGTATAGGTGAGCAGTTCTTC.

This clone came up a few times. The chain combines TRBV7-2 with TRBJ2-1; 9 nucleotides agree with TRBD2. The CDR3 is 15 amino acids. The germline gives CDR1 SGHTA, CDR2 FQGNSA. Trimming removed 1 base from V and 6 bases from J; junction bases left unmatched: 4. For the CDR3, the DNA is TGTGCCAGCAGCTTAGGCGGCGGGGGGGCCAATGAGCAGTTCTTC. Residues: CASSLGGGGANEQFF. The whole variable domain, filled in from reference TRBV7-2 and TRBJ2-1, reads GAGVSQSPSNKVTEKGKDVELRCDPISGHTALYWYRQSLGQGLEFLIYFQGNSAPDKSGLPSDRFSAERTGGSVSTLTIQRTQQEDSAVYLCASSLGGGGANEQFFGPGTRLTVL.

The gene calls are TRBV18 and TRBJ2-7; D is possibly TRBD2 (6 bases). Germline V gives CDR1 KGHSH, CDR2 LQKENI. CDR3 size: 16 residues. V lost 2 bases and J 4 bases, leaving 18 bases between the germline ends. The CDR3 DNA follows: TGTGCCAGCTCACCAGGCGGGACCGCAGAAGATTACGAGCAGTACTTC. This encodes CASSPGGTAEDYEQYF.

The chain employs TRBV6-6 and TRBJ1-2; D is ambiguous. This CDR3 is built from 13 residues. Germline V CDR1 and CDR2: MNHNY, SVGAGI (reference sequence). V lost 2 bases to trimming and J lost 2 bases, with 6 bases between them. CDR3 coding DNA: TGTGCCAGCAGTTACGCCGAGAACTATGGCTACACCTTC. Translated, it gives CASSYAENYGYTF.

V gene TRBV19 combines with J gene TRBJ2-4; 10 bases line up with TRBD2. Germline CDR1 LNHDA, CDR2 SQIVND (reference sequence). V trimming: 6 bases; J trimming: 8 bases; junction bases outside the gene matches: 7. CDR3 size: 14 residues. CDR3 sequence reads: CASRERGGPDIQYF. The CDR3 DNA sequence: TGTGCCAGTAGGGAGCGGGGGGGCCCGGACATTCAGTACTTC.

Concerning this clone: Other DNA sequences from this sample encode an identical CDR3 as well. The genes are TRBV5-1 and TRBJ1-1; D may be TRBD1 (5 bases). The CDR3 length is 14 residues. Germline V gene data show CDR1 as SGHRS and CDR2 as YFSETQ. V dropped 0 bases and J dropped 3 bases, with 9 bases sitting between them. The CDR3, as DNA: TGCGCCAGCAGCTTGGTGCAGGGCGACACTGAAGCTTTCTTT. This translates into CASSLVQGDTEAFF.

This clone occurred a few times. The rearrangement joins TRBV7-2 to TRBJ1-2; D is perhaps TRBD1 (5 bases). CDR3 length: 15 amino acids. V shed 2 bases and J shed 1 base, with 11 bases lying between them. Germline loops: CDR1 SGHTA, CDR2 FQGNSA. CDR3 sequence (DNA): TGTGCCAGCAGCTTATCAGCAGGGTATAACTATGGCTACACCTTC. Residues: CASSLSAGYNYGYTF. Together with reference TRBV7-2 and TRBJ1-2, the CDR3 gives the full variable domain: GAGVSQSPSNKVTEKGKDVELRCDPISGHTALYWYRQSLGQGLEFLIYFQGNSAPDKSGLPSDRFSAERTGGSVSTLTIQRTQQEDSAVYLCASSLSAGYNYGYTFGSGTRLTVV.

The V call is TRBV27, the J call TRBJ2-2; D not certain. CDR3 length equals 14 residues. The germline gives CDR1 MNHEY, CDR2 SMNVEV (reference sequence). Trimming left V 8 bases short and J 2 bases short, with 12 bases between. The CDR3 protein is CASRREPNTGELFF. In DNA, the CDR3 is TGTGCCAGCCGCCGAGAACCTAACACCGGGGAGCTGTTTTTT.

This clone was recorded a few times. The V and J genes are TRBV28 and TRBJ1-2; 12 nucleotides agree with TRBD1. The CDR3 consists of 13 residues. Trimming at V came to 8 bases and at J to 7 bases, leaving 5 bases not matched to a gene. Germline assignment: CDR1 MDHEN and CDR2 SYDVKM. The CDR3 DNA sequence: TGTGCCAGCTGGGACAGGGGGCTGAGTGGCTACACCTTC. It encodes CASWDRGLSGYTF.

V is TRBV2 and J is TRBJ2-1; D is possibly TRBD1 (6 bases). V was clipped by 7 bases and J by 1 base, with 20 bases between them. There are 17 residues in the CDR3. Germline loops: CDR1 SNHLY, CDR2 FYNNEI. The CDR3 nucleotides are TGTGCCAGCACCAAAGGGTACAGGGCCCTTTCCTACAATGAGCAGTTCTTC. This encodes CASTKGYRALSYNEQFF.